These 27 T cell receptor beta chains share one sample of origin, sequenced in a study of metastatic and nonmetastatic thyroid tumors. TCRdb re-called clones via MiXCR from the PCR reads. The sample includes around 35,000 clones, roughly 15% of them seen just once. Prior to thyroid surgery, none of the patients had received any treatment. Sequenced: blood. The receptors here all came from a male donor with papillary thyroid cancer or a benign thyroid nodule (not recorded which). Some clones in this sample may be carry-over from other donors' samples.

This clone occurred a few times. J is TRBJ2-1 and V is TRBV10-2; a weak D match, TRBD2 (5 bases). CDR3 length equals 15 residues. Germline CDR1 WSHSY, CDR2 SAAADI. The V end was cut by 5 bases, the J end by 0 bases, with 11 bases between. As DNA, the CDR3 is TGCGCCAGCAGTTCCAGCGGCGCCTCCTACAATGAGCAGTTCTTC. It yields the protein CASSSSGASYNEQFF.

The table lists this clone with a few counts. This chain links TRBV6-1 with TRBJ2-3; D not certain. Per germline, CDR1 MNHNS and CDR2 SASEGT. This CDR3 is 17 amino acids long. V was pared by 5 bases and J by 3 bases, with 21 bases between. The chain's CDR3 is CASSRTHSGDLTDTQYF. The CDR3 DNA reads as TGTGCCAGCAGTCGAACACACTCTGGCGATTTGACAGATACGCAGTATTTT.

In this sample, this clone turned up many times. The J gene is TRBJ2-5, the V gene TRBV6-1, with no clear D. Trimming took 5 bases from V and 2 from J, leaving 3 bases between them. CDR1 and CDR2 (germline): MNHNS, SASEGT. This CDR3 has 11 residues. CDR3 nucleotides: TGTGCCAGCAGTTTACAAGAGACCCAGTACTTC. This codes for CASSLQETQYF.

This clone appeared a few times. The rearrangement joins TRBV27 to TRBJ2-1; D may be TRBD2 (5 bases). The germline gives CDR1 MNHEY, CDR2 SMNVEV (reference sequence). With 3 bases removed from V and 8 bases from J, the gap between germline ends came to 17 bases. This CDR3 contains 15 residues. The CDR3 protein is CASSFREGPTYEQFF. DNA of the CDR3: TGTGCCAGCAGTTTTCGTGAGGGCCCGACGTATGAGCAGTTCTTC.

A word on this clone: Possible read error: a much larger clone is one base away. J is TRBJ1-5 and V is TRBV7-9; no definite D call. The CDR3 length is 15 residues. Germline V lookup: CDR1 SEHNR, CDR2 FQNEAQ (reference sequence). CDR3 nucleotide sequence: TGTGCCAGCGGCTTAGGTCCGGGTTTCAATCAGCCCCAGCATTTT. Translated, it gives CASGLGPGFNQPQHF.

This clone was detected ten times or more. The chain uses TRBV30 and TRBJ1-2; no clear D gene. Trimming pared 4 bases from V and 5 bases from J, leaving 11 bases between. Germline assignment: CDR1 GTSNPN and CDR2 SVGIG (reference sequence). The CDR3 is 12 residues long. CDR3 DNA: TGTGCCTGGAATATGAGGGTGTATGGCTACACCTTC. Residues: CAWNMRVYGYTF.

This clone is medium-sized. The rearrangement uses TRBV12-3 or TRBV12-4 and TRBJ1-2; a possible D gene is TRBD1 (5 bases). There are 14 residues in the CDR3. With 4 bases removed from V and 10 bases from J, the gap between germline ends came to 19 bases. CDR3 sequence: CASSSEGTRGPYTF. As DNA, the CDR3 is TGTGCCAGCAGTTCTGAAGGGACCCGTGGACCCTACACCTTC.

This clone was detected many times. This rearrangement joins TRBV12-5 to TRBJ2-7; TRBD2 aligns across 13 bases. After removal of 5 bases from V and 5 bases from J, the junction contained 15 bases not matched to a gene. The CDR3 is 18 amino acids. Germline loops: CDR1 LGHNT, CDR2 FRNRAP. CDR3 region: CASGIKNTSGRVLNEQYF. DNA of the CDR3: TGTGCTAGTGGTATTAAAAACACTAGCGGGAGGGTTTTAAACGAGCAGTACTTC.

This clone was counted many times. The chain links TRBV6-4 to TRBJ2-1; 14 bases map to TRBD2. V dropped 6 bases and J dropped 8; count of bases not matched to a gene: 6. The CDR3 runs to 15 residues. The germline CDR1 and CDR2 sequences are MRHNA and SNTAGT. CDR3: CASSQTSGGDDEQFF. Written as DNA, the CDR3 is TGTGCCAGCAGCCAGACTAGCGGGGGGGACGATGAGCAGTTCTTC.

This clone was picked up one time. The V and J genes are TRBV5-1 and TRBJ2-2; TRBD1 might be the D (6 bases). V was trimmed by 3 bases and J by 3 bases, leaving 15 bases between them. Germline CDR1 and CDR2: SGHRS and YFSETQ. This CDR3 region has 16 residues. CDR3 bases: TGCGCCAGCAGCTACAGGACAGTGGTCGACACCGGGGAGCTGTTTTTT. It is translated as CASSYRTVVDTGELFF.

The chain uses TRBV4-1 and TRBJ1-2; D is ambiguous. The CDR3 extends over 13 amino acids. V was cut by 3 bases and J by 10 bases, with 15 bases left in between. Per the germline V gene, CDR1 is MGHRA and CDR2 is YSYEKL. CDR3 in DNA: TGCGCCAGCAGCCAGGCAGGCTACTATTTCTACACCTTC. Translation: CASSQAGYYFYTF.

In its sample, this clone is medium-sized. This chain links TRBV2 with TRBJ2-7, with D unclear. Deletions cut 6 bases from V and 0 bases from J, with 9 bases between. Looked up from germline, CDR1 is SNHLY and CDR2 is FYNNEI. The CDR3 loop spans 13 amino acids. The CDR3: CASSPINSYEQYF. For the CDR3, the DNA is TGTGCCAGCAGCCCGATCAACTCCTACGAGCAGTACTTC.

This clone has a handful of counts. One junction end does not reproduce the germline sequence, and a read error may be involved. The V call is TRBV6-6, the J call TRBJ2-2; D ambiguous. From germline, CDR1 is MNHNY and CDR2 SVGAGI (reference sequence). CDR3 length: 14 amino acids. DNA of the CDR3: TGTTCCAGCAGTTACTCGGACAACACCGGGGAGCTGTTTTTT. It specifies CSSSYSDNTGELFF.

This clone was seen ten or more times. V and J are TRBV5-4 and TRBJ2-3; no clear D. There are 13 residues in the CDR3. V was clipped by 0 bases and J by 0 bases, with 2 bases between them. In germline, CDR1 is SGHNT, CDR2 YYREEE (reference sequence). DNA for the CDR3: TGTGCCAGCAGCTTGGAAAGCACAGATACGCAGTATTTT. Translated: CASSLESTDTQYF.

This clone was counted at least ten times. In DNA form, the CDR3 reads TGTGCCAGCAGCTTACACGACAGCAATCAGCCCCAGCATTTT. Its translation is CASSLHDSNQPQHF. The chain joins TRBV11-2 to TRBJ1-5, with D unclear. The CDR3 loop spans 14 amino acids. Germline-derived CDR1 and CDR2 are SGHAT and FQNNGV. Trimming took 2 bases from V and 1 from J, leaving 6 bases between them.

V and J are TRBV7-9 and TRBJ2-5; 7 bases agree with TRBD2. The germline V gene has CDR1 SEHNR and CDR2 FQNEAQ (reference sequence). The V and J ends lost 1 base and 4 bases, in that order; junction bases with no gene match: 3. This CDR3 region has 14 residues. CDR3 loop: CASSLERGRETQYF. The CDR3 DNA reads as TGTGCCAGCAGCTTAGAGCGGGGACGAGAGACCCAGTACTTC.

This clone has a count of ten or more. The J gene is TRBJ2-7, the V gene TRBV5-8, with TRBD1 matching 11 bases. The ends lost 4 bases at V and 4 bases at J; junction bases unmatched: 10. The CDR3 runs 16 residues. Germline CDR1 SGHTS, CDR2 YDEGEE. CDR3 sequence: CASSPEAGTGGYEQYF. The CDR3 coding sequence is TGTGCCAGCAGCCCTGAGGCGGGGACAGGGGGTTACGAGCAGTACTTC.

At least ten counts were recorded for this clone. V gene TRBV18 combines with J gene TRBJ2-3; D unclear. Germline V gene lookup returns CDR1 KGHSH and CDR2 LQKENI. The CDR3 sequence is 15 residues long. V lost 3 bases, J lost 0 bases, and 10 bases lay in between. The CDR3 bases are TGTGCCAGCTCACCGACCCTAACTAGCACAGATACGCAGTATTTT. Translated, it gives CASSPTLTSTDTQYF.

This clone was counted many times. CDR3 in amino acids: CASRVSGGWGETQYF. CDR3 in DNA: TGTGCCAGCAGAGTTAGCGGGGGGTGGGGAGAGACCCAGTACTTC. The V call is TRBV3-1, the J call TRBJ2-5; 10 bases agree with TRBD2. This CDR3 comprises 15 residues. J lost 4 bases, V lost 6 bases, and 8 bases had no gene match. From germline, CDR1 is LGHDT and CDR2 YNNKEL (reference sequence).

Here the CDR3 DNA reads TGTGCCAGCAGTGAAGGCCAGGGGTCTCCCCTCCCCCTCCACTTT. It translates to CASSEGQGSPLPLHF. The chain couples TRBV6-1 to TRBJ1-6; a possible D gene is TRBD1 (6 bases). Germline lookup yields CDR1 MNHNS and CDR2 SASEGT. Trimming shortened V by 1 base and J by 13 bases, and 17 bases separated the two germline ends. This CDR3 spans 15 amino acids.

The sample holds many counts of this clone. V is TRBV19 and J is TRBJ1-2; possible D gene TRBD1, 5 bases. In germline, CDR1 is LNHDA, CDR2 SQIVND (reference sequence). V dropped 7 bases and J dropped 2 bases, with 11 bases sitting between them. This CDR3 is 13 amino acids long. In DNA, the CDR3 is TGTGCCAGTACCTCGGGACCCAACTATGGCTACACCTTC. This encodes CASTSGPNYGYTF.

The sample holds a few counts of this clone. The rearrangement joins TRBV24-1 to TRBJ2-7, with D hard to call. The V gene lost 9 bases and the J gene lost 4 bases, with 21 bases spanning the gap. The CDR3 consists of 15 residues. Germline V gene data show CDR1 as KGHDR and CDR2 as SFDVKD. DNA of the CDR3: TGTGCCACCGGAGCCCCGGTACTGCCCCTATACGAGCAGTACTTC. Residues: CATGAPVLPLYEQYF.

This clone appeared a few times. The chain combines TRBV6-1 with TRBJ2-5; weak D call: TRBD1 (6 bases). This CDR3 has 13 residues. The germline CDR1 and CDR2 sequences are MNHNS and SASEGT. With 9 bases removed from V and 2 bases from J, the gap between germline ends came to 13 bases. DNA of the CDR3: TGTGCCAGTAATGACAGGAAGCAAGAGACCCAGTACTTC. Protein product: CASNDRKQETQYF.

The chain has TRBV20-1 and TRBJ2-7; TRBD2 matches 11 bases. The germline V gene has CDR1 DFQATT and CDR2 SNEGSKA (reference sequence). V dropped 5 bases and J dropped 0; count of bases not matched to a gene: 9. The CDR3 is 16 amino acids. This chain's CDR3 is CSAQGTSGKSSYEQYF. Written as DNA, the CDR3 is TGCAGTGCTCAAGGGACTAGCGGCAAGAGCTCCTACGAGCAGTACTTC.

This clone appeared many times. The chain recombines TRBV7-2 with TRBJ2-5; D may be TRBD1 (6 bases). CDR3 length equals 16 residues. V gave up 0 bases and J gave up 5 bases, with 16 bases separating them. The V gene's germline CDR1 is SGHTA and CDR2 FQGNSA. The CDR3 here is CASSLAMGAQGETQYF. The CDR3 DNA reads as TGTGCCAGCAGCTTAGCTATGGGGGCCCAGGGGGAGACCCAGTACTTC.

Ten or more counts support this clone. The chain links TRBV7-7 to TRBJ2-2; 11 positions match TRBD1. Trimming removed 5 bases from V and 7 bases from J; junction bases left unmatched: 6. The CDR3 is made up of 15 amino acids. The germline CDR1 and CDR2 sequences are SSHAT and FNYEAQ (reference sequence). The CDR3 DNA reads TGTGCCAGCAGCCCTGGGACAGGGGGACACGGGGAGCTGTTTTTT. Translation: CASSPGTGGHGELFF.

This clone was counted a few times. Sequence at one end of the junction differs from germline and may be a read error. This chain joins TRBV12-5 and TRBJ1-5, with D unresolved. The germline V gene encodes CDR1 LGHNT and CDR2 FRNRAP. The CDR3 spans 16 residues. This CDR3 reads CASCLVITLRNQPQHF. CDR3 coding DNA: TGTGCTAGTTGTTTGGTAATAACCCTACGCAATCAGCCCCAGCATTTT.